One and the same sample provided the 5 T cell receptor beta chains below, sequenced in a study of shared clonotypes between healthy human individuals. Produced via immunoSEQ multiplex PCR; TCRdb's table is partial and in-frame only. Among about 1 million clones, about 77% were seen once, and the ten largest hold roughly 1.5%. The sample was memory CD4+ T cells sorted from blood. Subset in this sample: CD45RA-negative fraction. The receptor set was obtained from a man aged 18 to 29 in good health.

The chain has TRBV28 and TRBJ1-6, with a weak D call TRBD1 (6 bases). CDR3 length: 16 residues. Germline-derived CDR1 and CDR2 are MDHEN and SYDVKM. V was clipped by 7 bases and J by 4 bases, with 17 bases between them. CDR3 nucleotide sequence: TGTGCCAGCACCCCTGGGGGCGGACAGTATAATTCACCCCTCCACTTT. It translates to CASTPGGGQYNSPLHF.

A single count supports this clone. The conserved final phenylalanine or tryptophan is absent from the CDR3, which likely points to a read error. No DNA is shown, since the ends of the CDR3 on it are uncertain; the CDR3 is the one TCRdb lists. The chain combines TRBV5-1 with TRBJ2-7. The CDR3 region is 12 residues in length, termini included. Germline assignment: CDR1 SGHRS and CDR2 YFSETQ. The CDR3 spells CASSLAWQGPSI.

The rearrangement joins TRBV5-1 to TRBJ2-7, with a tentative D call TRBD2 (5 bases). The CDR3 runs to 11 residues. CDR1 is SGHRS, CDR2 YFSETQ, per germline. The V and J ends lost 8 bases and 3 bases respectively, with 9 bases between them. CDR3 region: CASRGSYEQYF. CDR3 in DNA: TGCGCCAGTCGGGGAAGCTACGAGCAGTACTTC. The variable domain in full, with the rest retrieved from reference TRBV5-1 and TRBJ2-7, is KAGVTQTPRYLIKTRGQQVTLSCSPISGHRSVSWYQQTPGQGLQFLFEYFSETQRNKGNFPGRFSGRQFSNSRSEMNVSTLELGDSALYLCASRGSYEQYFGPGTRLTVT.

The chain links TRBV7-3 to TRBJ2-3, with D unresolved. The ends were cut back, 2 bases at V and 4 bases at J, with 7 bases in the middle. This CDR3 region has 13 residues. The germline V gene encodes CDR1 SGHTA and CDR2 FQGTGA. CDR3 sequence reads: CASSLWGSDTQYF. The CDR3 bases are TGTGCCAGCAGCTTATGGGGTTCAGATACGCAGTATTTT.

The chain uses TRBV10-1 and TRBJ2-7, with D maybe TRBD1 (5 bases). This CDR3 has 15 amino acids. Trimming left V 6 bases short and J 3 bases short, with 18 bases between. Germline V lookup: CDR1 WNHNN, CDR2 SYGVQD (reference sequence). This CDR3 reads CASSGQQGRRYEQYF. CDR3 DNA sequence: TGCGCCAGCAGCGGGCAGCAGGGCCGACGCTACGAGCAGTACTTC.